This T cell receptor beta chain was captured in a study of brain metastases from non-small cell lung cancer. V was trimmed by 3 bases and J by 5 bases, leaving 5 bases between them. Germline CDR1 LGHNA, CDR2 YNFKEQ. CDR3 length: 12 residues. In its sample, this clone was seen once. Produced via immunoSEQ multiplex PCR; TCRdb's table is partial and in-frame only. Among more than 1,500 clones listed, 91% were seen once. Material for sequencing was primary lung tumor tissue. The clonotype comes from a donor aged 40 or older with non-small cell lung cancer. The rearrangement links TRBV4-2 to TRBJ2-1; maybe TRBD1 (5 bases). The CDR3 reads CASSHRDNEQFF. The CDR3 DNA is TGTGCCAGCAGCCACAGGGACAATGAGCAGTTCTTC.